The rows below give T cell receptor beta chains drawn from one sample of a study of shared clonotypes between healthy human individuals. Some clones are missing from TCRdb's copy, which holds only in-frame ones; the method was immunoSEQ multiplex PCR. Altogether 2 million to 2.5 million clones are present, approximately 94% being singletons, with the ten largest covering 1% to 1.3%. Sequencing was carried out using naive CD8+ T cells sorted from blood. Source of these receptors: a man aged 18-30 years in good health. The conserved cysteine and the conserved F or W are not part of the CDR3 here. D genes are given only for firm matches.

CDR3 protein | V gene | D gene
ASKDSLDQEGADTQY | TRBV2 | NA
AFSTSGRIVGKNIQY | TRBV30 | TRBD2
ASSTPITGTGTGPSGANVLT | TRBV19 | TRBD1
ASSLMVTFNEQF | TRBV5-6 | NA
ASRDRLAGEAGELF | TRBV2 | TRBD2
ASSQDGTESYEQY | TRBV4-3 | TRBD1
ASSQVIGAGEQY | TRBV4-1 | NA
ASSFTGGDSPLH | TRBV5-4 | TRBD1
ASSVDSDYEQY | TRBV9 | NA
ASRLQPGTYEQY | TRBV6-5 | NA
ASSVGLGSTEAF | TRBV9 | NA
ASSLGRKRGLEVEQF | TRBV13 | TRBD2
ASRAGEVDTQY | TRBV27 | TRBD2
ASSLSGEGLNTEAF | TRBV27 | NA
ASSLETDPFYGYT | TRBV11-2 | NA
ASSYLGGWSYEQY | TRBV6-5 | NA
AWNPLRGRDTEAF | TRBV30 | NA
AWRGGGGPQH | TRBV30 | TRBD1
ASSYPGQGDDTQY | TRBV6-6 | TRBD1
ASSAGLAGHNEQF | TRBV9 | TRBD2
ATSRDGQGASDGYT | TRBV15 | TRBD1
ASSVAWTSGIEQF | TRBV9 | TRBD2
ASSTASYEQY | TRBV7-8 | NA
ASSYSGETEAF | TRBV6-5 | NA
ASSPGRGSTDTQY | TRBV27 | NA
VSSRNTDTQY | TRBV19 | NA
ASSSRTGGEETQY | TRBV6-5 | TRBD1
AWDRLPEAF | TRBV30 | NA
AWSVQGNTGELF | TRBV30 | NA
ASSGGTGFVYGYT | TRBV5-1 | TRBD1
ATSRDRAEGNTIY | TRBV15 | NA
ASQEGSYQPQH | TRBV19 | NA
ASSRAGGPPQH | TRBV11-2 | NA
ASSPDVFYEQY | TRBV9 | NA
ASSLPPHDRGQDEQF | TRBV4-1 | TRBD1
ASSQGGGELF | TRBV9 | NA
ASSSTGVAGELF | TRBV6-5 | TRBD1
ASSFLRGGFNEQF | TRBV11-3 | TRBD2
ASTPTGGGIYGYT | TRBV4-1 | TRBD1
ASSGRGLNTEAF | TRBV6-5 | NA
ASSEVPAVNTEAF | TRBV2 | NA
ASSQGLITGYNEQF | TRBV4-1 | NA
SGGTGSLYGYT | TRBV29-1 | TRBD1
ASSIVATGPYEQY | TRBV19 | TRBD1
ASSLALGNQETQY | TRBV7-9 | NA
ASNRDNQETQY | TRBV5-1 | NA
ASSWGSGLRQETQY | TRBV27 | NA
ASSERLVKETQY | TRBV13 | NA
ASSIDREGLAEAF | TRBV19 | NA
ASSSQGVASPLH | TRBV7-9 | TRBD1
ASSSPDRGLETQY | TRBV7-9 | TRBD1
ASRKAGEDGYT | TRBV28 | NA
ASSIGGTYEQY | TRBV11-2 | NA
ASSWEEGELF | TRBV5-4 | NA